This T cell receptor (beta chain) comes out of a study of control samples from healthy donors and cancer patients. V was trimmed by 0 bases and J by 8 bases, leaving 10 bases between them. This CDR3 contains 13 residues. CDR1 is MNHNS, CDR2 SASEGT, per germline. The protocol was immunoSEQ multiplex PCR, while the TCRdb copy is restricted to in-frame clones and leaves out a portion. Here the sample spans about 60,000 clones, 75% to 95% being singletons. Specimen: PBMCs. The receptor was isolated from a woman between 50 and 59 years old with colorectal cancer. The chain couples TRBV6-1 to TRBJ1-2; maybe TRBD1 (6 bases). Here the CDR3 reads CASSEAGGDGYTF. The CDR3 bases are TGTGCCAGCAGTGAAGCAGGGGGGGACGGCTACACCTTC.